Below are 3 T cell receptor beta chains sequenced from a single sample in a study of T-cell reconstitution after alpha-beta-depleted transplantation in children. This sample's TCRbeta library carried unique molecular identifier barcodes. TCRdb reprocessed the PCR reads via MiXCR and lists one record per CDR3 protein. Of around 960,000 distinct CDR3 sequences listed, roughly 29% are singletons. This specimen was PBMCs, mostly from graft donor cells, taken 360 days after TCRalphabeta/CD19-depleted stem cell transplant. Receptor source: a boy younger than two who had a stem cell transplant for SCID, so the T cells may come from the graft donor.

This clonotype showed up just a few times. V and J are TRBV28 and TRBJ2-2; 8 bases map to TRBD2. Germline CDR1 reads MDHEN; CDR2 reads SYDVKM. V was clipped by 4 bases and J by 4 bases; unmatched bases: 8. The CDR3 sequence is 16 residues long. CDR3 nucleotides: TGTGCCAGCAGTTCTCCTAAGCGGGGGCTCACCGGGGAGCTGTTTTTT. Translated, it gives CASSSPKRGLTGELFF.

The sample holds a few counts of this clonotype. The rearrangement joins TRBV2 to TRBJ2-5; D ambiguous. The germline V gene encodes CDR1 SNHLY and CDR2 FYNNEI. The CDR3 consists of 11 residues. V gave up 3 bases and J gave up 4 bases, with 3 bases separating them. The CDR3 protein is CASSDSETQYF. CDR3 coding DNA: TGTGCCAGCAGTGACTCAGAGACCCAGTACTTC.

J is TRBJ2-7 and V is TRBV29-1; a weak D match, TRBD1 (6 bases). Trimming removed 7 bases at V and 6 bases at J, with 16 bases between. The CDR3 has 12 amino acids. Germline loops: CDR1 SQVTM, CDR2 ANQGSEA. The CDR3 protein is CSAPGAMGEQYF. The CDR3 DNA is TGCAGCGCCCCAGGGGCTATGGGCGAGCAGTACTTC.